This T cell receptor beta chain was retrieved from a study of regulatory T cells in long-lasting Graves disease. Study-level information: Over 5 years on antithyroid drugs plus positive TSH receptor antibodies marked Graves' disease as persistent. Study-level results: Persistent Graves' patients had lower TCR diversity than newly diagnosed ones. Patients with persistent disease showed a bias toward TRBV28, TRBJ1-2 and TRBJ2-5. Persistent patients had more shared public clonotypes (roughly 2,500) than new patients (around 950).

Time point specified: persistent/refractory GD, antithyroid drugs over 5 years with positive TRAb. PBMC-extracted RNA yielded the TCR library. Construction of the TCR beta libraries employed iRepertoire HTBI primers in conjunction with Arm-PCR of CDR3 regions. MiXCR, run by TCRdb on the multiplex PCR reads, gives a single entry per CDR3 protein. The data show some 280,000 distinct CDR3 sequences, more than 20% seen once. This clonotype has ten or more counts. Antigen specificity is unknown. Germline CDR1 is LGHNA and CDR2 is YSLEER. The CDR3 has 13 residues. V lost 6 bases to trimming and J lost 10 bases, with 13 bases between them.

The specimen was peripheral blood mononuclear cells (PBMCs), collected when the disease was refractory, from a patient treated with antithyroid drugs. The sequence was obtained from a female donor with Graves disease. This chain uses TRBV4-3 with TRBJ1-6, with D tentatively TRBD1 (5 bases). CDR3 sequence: CASSRQGDSPLHF. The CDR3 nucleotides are TGCGCCAGCAGTAGGCAGGGTGACTCACCCCTCCACTTT.